Presented here are 7 T cell receptor beta chains from one specimen sequenced in a study of post-analysis software for immune sequencing data. Study-level results: There were a handful of TRBV segments more frequent in patients than controls, and TRBV5-6, TRBV5-1 and TRBV20-1 were among them.

cDNA libraries of TCR beta carried unique molecular identifiers. TCRdb ran MiXCR on the PCR reads and lists one entry per CDR3 protein. The table lists about 540,000 distinct CDR3 sequences, 30% to 40% of them singletons. These TCRs' antigens remain unknown. The specimen sequenced was blood. The origin of the receptors is a girl between 2 and 17 years old with multiple sclerosis.

V and J are TRBV7-8 and TRBJ1-1; 9 bases fit TRBD1. Germline CDR1 is SGHVS and CDR2 is FQNEAQ. With V trimmed by 0 bases and J by 0 bases, 8 bases remained unmatched. This CDR3 comprises 18 residues. CDR3 residues: CASSLAPTGGNMNTEAFF. CDR3 coding DNA: TGTGCCAGCAGCTTAGCGCCGACAGGGGGGAACATGAACACTGAAGCTTTCTTT. Supplemented by reference TRBV7-8 and TRBJ1-1, the full variable domain reads GAGVSQSPRYKVAKRGQDVALRCDPISGHVSLFWYQQALGQGPEFLTYFQNEAQLDKSGLPSDRFFAERPEGSVSTLKIQRTQQEDSAVYLCASSLAPTGGNMNTEAFFGQGTRLTVV.

This chain joins TRBV5-1 and TRBJ1-5; tentatively, D is TRBD1 (6 bases). V was trimmed by 0 bases and J by 3 bases, leaving 13 bases between them. CDR1 and CDR2 (germline): SGHRS, YFSETQ. CDR3 size: 16 residues. The chain's CDR3 is CASSLGTAQHNQPQHF. The CDR3 region has the DNA TGCGCCAGCAGCTTGGGGACAGCCCAGCACAATCAGCCCCAGCATTTT.

For this clonotype: A junction boundary mismatches the germline segment, possibly from a read error. The chain uses TRBV3-1 and TRBJ1-2; 9 bases agree with TRBD1. The CDR3 runs 15 residues. Germline values: CDR1 LGHDT, CDR2 YNNKEL (reference sequence). Here the CDR3 reads CASSPTGGVNYGYTF. CDR3 in DNA: TGCGCCAGCAGCCCAACAGGGGGCGTTAACTATGGCTACACCTTC. The variable domain in full, completed from reference TRBV3-1 and TRBJ1-2, reads DTAVSQTPKYLVTQMGNDKSIKCEQNLGHDTMYWYKQDSKKFLKIMFSYNNKELIINETVPNRFSPKSPDKAHLNLHINSLELGDSAVYFCASSPTGGVNYGYTFGSGTRLTVV.

The rearrangement uses TRBV4-2 and TRBJ2-3, with D unresolved. Germline V lookup: CDR1 LGHNA, CDR2 YNFKEQ. The CDR3 loop spans 16 amino acids. V dropped 1 base and J dropped 2 bases, with 13 bases sitting between them. CDR3 in amino acids: CASSQVGVRTTDTQYF. In DNA form, the CDR3 reads TGTGCCAGCAGCCAAGTAGGTGTCCGCACCACAGATACGCAGTATTTT.

This clonotype showed up just a few times. This chain joins TRBV15 and TRBJ2-4; D remains ambiguous. Germline V CDR1 and CDR2: LNHNV, YYDKDF (reference sequence). V was pared by 4 bases and J by 1 base, with 8 bases between. The CDR3 is 14 residues long. This CDR3 is CATSIGMAKNIQYF. Here the CDR3 DNA reads TGTGCCACCAGCATAGGGATGGCCAAAAACATTCAGTACTTC.

This chain joins TRBV29-1 and TRBJ2-1; a weak D match, TRBD2 (5 bases). The CDR3 loop spans 10 amino acids. Between the trimmed V and J ends, which lost 6 bases and 10 bases, there was a span of 10 bases. Per germline, CDR1 SQVTM and CDR2 ANQGSEA. The CDR3 nucleotides read TGCAGCGTGACTATTTTAGAGCAGTTCTTC. Translating it yields CSVTILEQFF.

V and J are TRBV7-9 and TRBJ2-1, with unresolved D. Germline V gene data show CDR1 as SEHNR and CDR2 as FQNEAQ (reference sequence). Trimming stripped 5 bases from V and 3 bases from J, with 14 bases between. The CDR3 covers 15 residues. The chain's CDR3 is CASSATTTGYNEQFF. In nucleotides, the CDR3 is TGTGCCAGCAGCGCGACAACGACGGGCTACAATGAGCAGTTCTTC.